These 14 T cell receptor beta chains originate from one sample sequenced in a study of cytomegalovirus exposure and HLA in healthy donors. Use of 60 Vbeta and 13 Jbeta primers characterized the PCR. The table came from immunoSEQ multiplex PCR; TCRdb's copy has only in-frame clones and leaves some out. The sample records some 150,000 clones, approximately 60% being singletons. Sequenced sample: PBMCs. The receptors stem from a woman aged 35 to 49 in good health and CMV-seronegative.

The chain uses TRBV19 and TRBJ1-1; the D is unclear. The CDR3 contains 15 residues. CDR1 is LNHDA, CDR2 SQIVND, per germline (reference sequence). With 0 bases removed from V and 5 bases from J, the gap between germline ends came to 13 bases. The CDR3 sequence is CASSIEALGWTEAFF. The CDR3 region has the DNA TGTGCCAGTAGTATAGAAGCCCTCGGTTGGACTGAAGCTTTCTTT.

This chain joins TRBV6-5 and TRBJ2-2; maybe TRBD1 (7 bases). Germline CDR1 reads MNHEY; CDR2 reads SVGAGI. The CDR3 is 14 residues long. V lost 7 bases to trimming and J lost 5 bases, with 14 bases between them. The CDR3 DNA reads as TGTGCCAGCAATGACCCAGGGGGGACCGGGGAGCTGTTTTTT. Protein product: CASNDPGGTGELFF.

The chain carries TRBV28 and TRBJ1-1; 10 bases line up with TRBD1. Germline values: CDR1 MDHEN, CDR2 SYDVKM. V dropped 8 bases and J dropped 3; count of bases not matched to a gene: 9. There are 15 residues in the CDR3. For the CDR3, the DNA is TGTGCCAGCCAGCGACAGGGGGCGTGGGACACTGAAGCTTTCTTT. Amino acids: CASQRQGAWDTEAFF. Together with reference TRBV28 and TRBJ1-1, the CDR3 gives the full variable domain: DVKVTQSSRYLVKRTGEKVFLECVQDMDHENMFWYRQDPGLGLRLIYFSYDVKMKEKGDIPEGYSVSREKKERFSLILESASTNQTSMYLCASQRQGAWDTEAFFGQGTRLTVV.

This chain uses TRBV29-1 with TRBJ2-5; 9 bases are a match to TRBD1. The closer fit of TRBJ2-7 to the DNA end suggests the J call may be wrong. Germline V lookup: CDR1 SQVTM, CDR2 ANQGSEA. This CDR3 spans 12 amino acids. The CDR3 protein is CSFGTGRYEQYF. CDR3 in DNA: TGCAGCTTCGGGACAGGGCGCTACGAGCAGTACTTC.

The chain has TRBV9 and TRBJ2-2; 8 nucleotides agree with TRBD1. V lost 4 bases and J lost 1; bases outside the gene matches: 6. The CDR3 covers 16 residues. Germline CDR1 reads SGDLS; CDR2 reads YYNGEE. This CDR3 reads CASSPRTGRNTGELFF. In DNA, the CDR3 is TGTGCCAGCAGCCCAAGGACAGGGAGGAACACCGGGGAGCTGTTTTTT.

This chain uses TRBV28 with TRBJ1-6, with no clear D. The CDR3 runs to 15 residues. CDR1 and CDR2 (germline): MDHEN, SYDVKM. V lost 8 bases, J lost 6 bases, and 17 bases lay in between. The CDR3 loop is CASGENVNLNSPLHF. CDR3 sequence (DNA): TGTGCCAGCGGAGAAAATGTGAACCTTAATTCACCCCTCCACTTT.

The chain uses TRBV5-1 and TRBJ1-4; maybe TRBD1 (6 bases). CDR1 and CDR2 from the germline V gene are SGHRS and YFSETQ. This CDR3 region has 15 residues. The V end lost 1 base, the J end lost 0 bases, and 7 bases lay between the germline ends. In nucleotides, the CDR3 is TGCGCCAGCAGCTTGAGGACAGCAACTAATGAAAAACTGTTTTTT. Translating it yields CASSLRTATNEKLFF.

This chain uses TRBV10-2 with TRBJ2-3; possibly TRBD1 for D (6 bases). V lost 7 bases and J 8 bases, leaving 13 bases between the germline ends. CDR1 WSHSY and CDR2 SAAADI come from the germline V gene. The length of the CDR3 is 12 residues. DNA of the CDR3: TGCGCCAGCACAGGGGATGGAGGTACGCAGTATTTT. Translated: CASTGDGGTQYF.

V and J are TRBV6-1 and TRBJ1-3; a weak D match, TRBD1 (6 bases). Trimming pared 6 bases from V and 2 bases from J, leaving 14 bases between. The CDR3 totals 15 residues. Germline values: CDR1 MNHNS, CDR2 SASEGT. CDR3 loop: CASRILGTTGNTIYF. For the CDR3, the DNA is TGTGCCAGCAGGATACTTGGGACAACTGGAAACACCATATATTTT.

This clone was seen more than once but under ten times. The V and J genes are TRBV20-1 and TRBJ1-4; TRBD1 is a possible D gene (6 bases). The CDR3 runs 11 residues. V lost 3 bases and J 13 bases, leaving 12 bases between the germline ends. CDR1 DFQATT and CDR2 SNEGSKA come from the germline V gene (reference sequence). CDR3 sequence: CSASGKGGLFF. CDR3 nucleotide sequence: TGCAGTGCTAGCGGGAAAGGGGGACTGTTTTTT.

This clone was found a few times. CDR3 in DNA: TGTGCCAGCAGTGAAGCCATTTGGGGACAGGGAGGCGGAAACACCATATATTTT. It is translated as CASSEAIWGQGGGNTIYF. The chain has TRBV6-1 and TRBJ1-3; 9 nucleotides line up with TRBD1. The length of the CDR3 is 18 residues. Germline V CDR1 and CDR2: MNHNS, SASEGT. V trimming: 0 bases; J trimming: 4 bases; junction bases outside the gene matches: 10.

For this clone: Sequence at one end of the junction differs from germline and may be a read error. The chain couples TRBV20-1 to TRBJ2-1; D is possibly TRBD1 or TRBD2 (5 bases each). CDR1 is DFQATT and CDR2 is SNEGSKA in the germline V gene (reference sequence). The length of the CDR3 is 11 residues. In DNA form, the CDR3 reads TGCAGTGCGAGAGGGTACCAGGGGCAGTTCTTC. It yields the protein CSARGYQGQFF.

This clone was seen a few times. This chain connects TRBV7-2 to TRBJ1-5; 7 bases line up with TRBD1. This CDR3 has 14 residues. CDR1 and CDR2 from the germline V gene are SGHTA and FQGNSA. Trimming took 2 bases from V and 7 from J; bases not matched to a gene: 5. The CDR3 loop reads CASSLRQGDQPQHF. The CDR3, as DNA: TGTGCCAGCAGCTTACGGCAGGGGGACCAGCCCCAGCATTTT.

This chain links TRBV5-4 with TRBJ1-1; tentative D call: TRBD1 (5 bases). The CDR3 spans 14 residues. Trimming left V 1 base short and J 6 bases short, with 13 bases between. CDR1 and CDR2 from the germline V gene are SGHNT and YYREEE (reference sequence). CDR3 protein: CASSLMGRQAEAFF. For the CDR3, the DNA is TGTGCCAGCAGCTTGATGGGGCGCCAGGCTGAAGCTTTCTTT.